Listed below are T cell receptor beta chains from one sample, sequenced in a study of cytomegalovirus exposure and HLA in healthy donors. Profiled with immunoSEQ multiplex PCR; TCRdb holds only in-frame clones, not every one. Of fewer than 85,000 clones listed, 78% are singletons. The source material was PBMCs. These receptors all come from a man younger than 30 in good health and CMV-seropositive. The CDR3 runs from the conserved cysteine through the conserved F or W. A D gene is named only where the DNA matches it firmly. For some rows the clone size is stated as once, few or many, or as a class when expanded; others skip it.

clone size	D gene	V gene	J gene	CDR3 protein	CDR3 DNA
NA	NA	TRBV7-2	TRBJ2-7	CASRQRGNSYEQYF	TGTGCCAGCCGCCAACGCGGGAACTCCTACGAGCAGTACTTC
NA	NA	TRBV29-1	TRBJ1-3	CSVGIQDQPGNTIYF	TGCAGCGTTGGGATACAGGATCAGCCTGGAAACACCATATATTTT
NA	NA	TRBV6-1	TRBJ1-1	CASSGLEGMNTEAFF	TGTGCCAGCAGTGGGTTAGAGGGTATGAACACTGAAGCTTTCTTT
NA	TRBD2	TRBV5-1	TRBJ2-1	CASSLGLARYNEQFF	TGCGCCAGCAGCCTCGGACTAGCGCGATACAATGAGCAGTTCTTC
NA	NA	TRBV5-1	TRBJ1-1	CASSVSGIQNTEAFF	TGCGCCAGCAGTGTGTCAGGTATTCAGAACACTGAAGCTTTCTTT
NA	NA	TRBV7-2	TRBJ2-7	CASSFSTAQYF	TGTGCCAGCAGCTTCTCTACAGCGCAGTACTTC
NA	NA	TRBV29-1	TRBJ1-1	CSVGRQANTEAFF	TGCAGCGTTGGTCGACAGGCGAACACTGAAGCTTTCTTT
few	TRBD2	TRBV5-6	TRBJ2-1	CASSRGPPSGSNEQFF	TGTGCCAGCAGCCGAGGTCCCCCTAGCGGGAGTAATGAGCAGTTCTTC
NA	NA	TRBV20-1	TRBJ2-2	CSALNTGELFF	TGCAGTGCCCTTAACACCGGGGAGCTGTTTTTT
NA	TRBD2	TRBV4-2	TRBJ2-7	CASSQGYGRAEEQYF	TGTGCCAGCAGCCAAGGTTACGGGAGGGCCGAGGAGCAGTACTTC
NA	TRBD2	TRBV6-5	TRBJ2-1	CASSYLAGSYNEQFF	TGTGCCAGCAGTTACCTAGCGGGATCCTACAATGAGCAGTTCTTC
few	NA	TRBV2	TRBJ1-5	CASSEGGFQPQHF	TGTGCCAGCAGTGAAGGAGGATTTCAGCCCCAGCATTTT
NA	TRBD2	TRBV7-6	TRBJ2-7	CASSLRTNWGSGTYEQYF	TGTGCCAGCAGCTTGAGGACCAACTGGGGTAGCGGGACTTACGAGCAGTACTTC
NA	NA	TRBV5-6	TRBJ1-2	CASSLAWGYTF	TGTGCCAGCAGTTTAGCCTGGGGCTACACCTTC
once	TRBD1	TRBV6-5	TRBJ1-1	CASKQGGGGTEAFF	TGTGCCAGCAAACAGGGGGGGGGTGGCACTGAAGCTTTCTTT
NA	TRBD1	TRBV4-1	TRBJ2-7	CASRACTIRRDREWCEQYF	TGCGCCAGCAGGGCCTGCACGATACGCCGGGACAGGGAATGGTGCGAGCAGTACTTC
NA	NA	TRBV4-1	TRBJ2-3	CASSPSRAETQYF	TGCGCCAGCAGCCCATCGCGGGCAGAAACGCAGTATTTT
once	TRBD2	TRBV11-2	TRBJ2-5	CAGTVSGRAEETQYF	TGTGCCGGCACCGTTAGCGGGAGGGCCGAAGAGACCCAGTACTTC
NA	NA	TRBV7-9	TRBJ1-2	CASSLEVLGRYGYTF	TGTGCCAGCAGCTTAGAGGTCCTGGGCAGATATGGCTACACCTTC
NA	NA	TRBV4-1	TRBJ1-1	CASSQVGQGNTEAFF	TGCGCCAGCAGCCAAGTAGGGCAGGGGAACACTGAAGCTTTCTTT
once	TRBD1	TRBV6-1	TRBJ2-7	CASTWGTGGYEQYF	TGTGCCAGCACCTGGGGGACAGGGGGCTACGAGCAGTACTTC
few	TRBD1	TRBV6-1	TRBJ1-1	CASSEGWTGVLTEAFF	TGTGCCAGCAGTGAAGGTTGGACAGGGGTACTAACTGAAGCTTTCTTT
NA	NA	TRBV15	TRBJ2-1	CATSRDSVEQFF	TGTGCCACCAGCAGAGATTCGGTGGAGCAGTTCTTC
NA	TRBD2	TRBV28	TRBJ2-1	CASTAGLAVLNEQFF	TGTGCCAGCACAGCGGGACTAGCGGTGCTCAATGAGCAGTTCTTC
once	NA	TRBV29-1	TRBJ1-2	CSVGGHRGGYTF	TGCAGCGTGGGCGGCCACCGGGGGGGCTACACCTTC
NA	TRBD1	TRBV13	TRBJ1-1	CASSHEQGATEAFF	TGTGCCAGCAGCCACGAACAGGGGGCCACTGAAGCTTTCTTT
NA	NA	TRBV11-2	TRBJ2-2	CASSLAGTGELFF	TGTGCCAGCAGCCTAGCCGGCACCGGGGAGCTGTTTTTT
NA	NA	TRBV18	TRBJ2-3	CASSPEGGTQYF	TGTGCCAGCTCACCCGAGGGAGGTACGCAGTATTTT
NA	NA	TRBV5-4	TRBJ2-7	CASSSSRSYEQYF	TGTGCCAGCAGCTCGAGTCGGAGCTACGAGCAGTACTTC
NA	TRBD1	TRBV27	TRBJ1-2	CASSRETGAGGYTF	TGTGCCAGCAGCCGCGAAACAGGGGCGGGTGGCTACACCTTC
NA	TRBD1	TRBV7-2	TRBJ2-7	CASSWDRGRYEQYF	TGTGCCAGCAGCTGGGACAGGGGGCGCTACGAGCAGTACTTC
NA	TRBD1	TRBV7-9	TRBJ1-1	CAGGDREGNTEAFF	TGTGCCGGGGGGGACAGGGAGGGGAACACTGAAGCTTTCTTT
NA	NA	TRBV25-1	TRBJ1-2	CASSEPGLATNGYTF	TGTGCCAGCAGTGAACCGGGACTCGCCACCAATGGCTACACCTTC
NA	NA	TRBV2	TRBJ1-2	CASHRITGRDGYTF	TGTGCCAGCCACAGAATAACAGGGAGGGATGGCTACACCTTC
NA	NA	TRBV28	TRBJ1-2	CASSLGAPYYGYTF	TGTGCCAGCAGTTTGGGGGCACCTTACTATGGCTACACCTTC
NA	NA	TRBV9	TRBJ1-4	CASSVDHRNEKLFF	TGTGCCAGCAGCGTAGACCACAGGAATGAAAAACTGTTTTTT